Listed below are T cell receptor beta chains from one sample, sequenced in a study of vaccination effects on CD4 cells after COVID-19. Their target antigens are unknown. Assay: immunoSEQ multiplex PCR; the TCRdb copy retains only in-frame clones and omits some. The repertoire includes about 57,000 clones, approximately 80% of them detected once, and roughly 4.2% sits in the top ten. The sample was CD4+ T cells from PBMCs cultured without peptide, taken after COVID-19 vaccination. All receptors derive from a human donor who received a COVID-19 vaccine. The CDR3 runs from the conserved cysteine through the conserved F or W. The D gene is left open where the match is weak. Clone size is given for some rows only: seen once, a few or many times, or a class if the clone is expanded.

CDR3aa	CDR3nt	j_gene	v_gene	abundance	d_gene
CAWSRLLGYEQYF	TGTGCCTGGAGTCGTCTTTTGGGCTACGAGCAGTACTTC	TRBJ2-7	TRBV30	-	-
CASSPRDSVYGYTF	TGTGCCAGCAGCCCCCGGGACAGCGTCTATGGCTACACCTTC	TRBJ1-2	TRBV4-2	-	TRBD1
CASSTSRTENTEAFF	TGTGCCAGTAGTACCTCTCGGACAGAGAACACTGAAGCTTTCTTT	TRBJ1-1	TRBV19	-	-
CASSLTTSGKTGELFF	TGCGCCAGCAGCTTGACCACTAGCGGGAAGACCGGGGAGCTGTTTTTT	TRBJ2-2	TRBV5-1	-	TRBD2
CASSELVDGETQYF	TGTGCCAGCAGTGAACTCGTAGATGGGGAGACCCAGTACTTC	TRBJ2-5	TRBV6-1	once	-
CASSYPGQGFSYEQYF	TGTGCCAGCAGTTACCCGGGACAGGGGTTTTCCTACGAGCAGTACTTC	TRBJ2-7	TRBV6-6	-	TRBD1
CASSFRVGYTF	TGTGCCAGCAGCTTTAGAGTTGGCTACACCTTC	TRBJ1-2	TRBV11-2	-	-
CASSFNRNYGYTF	TGCGCCAGCAGCTTTAACAGAAACTATGGCTACACCTTC	TRBJ1-2	TRBV5-1	-	-
CASRIGGGRRDEQYF	TGTGCCAGCCGAATCGGAGGCGGGAGACGGGACGAGCAGTACTTC	TRBJ2-7	TRBV11-2	-	TRBD2
CASSRAGLNTEAFF	TGTGCCAGTAGTCGGGCAGGCCTGAACACTGAAGCTTTCTTT	TRBJ1-1	TRBV19	-	-
CASSRQTGTGNTIYF	TGTGCCAGCAGCAGACAGACAGGGACTGGAAACACCATATATTTT	TRBJ1-3	TRBV7-2	-	TRBD1
CASSTSVGAYNEQFF	TGTGCCAGCAGCACTAGCGTAGGGGCATACAATGAGCAGTTCTTC	TRBJ2-1	TRBV7-2	-	TRBD2
CASSLDGQGNQPQHF	TGTGCCAGCAGCTTGGACGGACAGGGCAATCAGCCCCAGCATTTT	TRBJ1-5	TRBV7-9	-	TRBD1
CASSSGGEGNTEAFF	TGTGCCAGCAGCTCAGGCGGGGAGGGGAACACTGAAGCTTTCTTT	TRBJ1-1	TRBV7-6	-	-
CATATGRNQPQHF	TGTGCCACCGCGACAGGACGCAATCAGCCCCAGCATTTT	TRBJ1-5	TRBV19	-	-
CASSQDLGFSYEQYF	TGCGCCAGCAGCCAAGATCTAGGCTTCTCCTACGAGCAGTACTTC	TRBJ2-7	TRBV4-3	-	-
CASSQRQGMGEQYF	TGCGCCAGCAGCCAAAGACAGGGGATGGGCGAGCAGTACTTC	TRBJ2-7	TRBV4-1	-	TRBD1
CASSPSQGWSNYGYTF	TGTGCCAGCAGCCCGTCACAGGGGTGGAGCAACTATGGCTACACCTTC	TRBJ1-2	TRBV11-2	-	TRBD1
CASASTSGSTDTQYF	TGTGCCAGTGCCTCCACTAGCGGGAGTACAGATACGCAGTATTTT	TRBJ2-3	TRBV19	-	TRBD2
CAISGQGMGAGGEQFF	TGTGCCATCAGTGGACAGGGTATGGGGGCCGGAGGTGAGCAGTTCTTC	TRBJ2-1	TRBV10-3	-	TRBD1
CAISESGRAETQYF	TGTGCCATCAGTGAGTCGGGCAGGGCAGAGACCCAGTACTTC	TRBJ2-5	TRBV10-3	-	-
CASSPRDRVIYGYTF	TGTGCCAGCAGCCCTAGGGACAGGGTGATCTATGGCTACACCTTC	TRBJ1-2	TRBV7-8	-	TRBD1
CASSPRTGAPNYGYTF	TGTGCCAGCAGCCCCCGGACAGGGGCCCCTAACTATGGCTACACCTTC	TRBJ1-2	TRBV7-2	-	TRBD1
CAINPSGSADTQYF	TGTGCCATCAATCCTAGCGGGAGTGCAGATACGCAGTATTTT	TRBJ2-3	TRBV10-3	-	TRBD2
CASSYGGVRRYGYTF	TGTGCCAGCAGTTACGGGGGGGTTCGGCGGTATGGCTACACCTTC	TRBJ1-2	TRBV6-5	once	-
CASSGEGMGPQHF	TGTGCCAGCAGTGGTGAGGGTATGGGGCCCCAGCATTTT	TRBJ1-5	TRBV25-1	-	-
CSATGLAGNEQFF	TGCAGCGCCACCGGACTAGCGGGCAATGAGCAGTTCTTC	TRBJ2-1	TRBV29-1	-	TRBD2
CASSPLPVYGYTF	TGTGCCAGCAGCCCCCTCCCTGTCTATGGCTACACCTTC	TRBJ1-2	TRBV7-9	-	-
CASNRGRPNTGELFF	TGTGCCAGCAACCGGGGCAGACCAAACACCGGGGAGCTGTTTTTT	TRBJ2-2	TRBV28	-	-
CSASSDREYNSPLHF	TGCAGTGCTAGTTCGGACAGGGAATATAATTCACCCCTCCACTTT	TRBJ1-6	TRBV20-1	-	TRBD1
CASSTRDRGIYGYTF	TGTGCCAGTTCAACCCGGGACAGGGGGATCTATGGCTACACCTTC	TRBJ1-2	TRBV7-8	-	TRBD1
CASSPSPFGEQYF	TGTGCCAGCAGCCCGAGCCCCTTCGGCGAGCAGTACTTC	TRBJ2-7	TRBV7-2	-	-
CASSPELNEQFF	TGTGCCAGCAGTCCTGAACTGAATGAGCAGTTCTTC	TRBJ2-1	TRBV2	few	-
CASSFGGEQFF	TGTGCCAGCAGCTTTGGTGGTGAGCAGTTCTTC	TRBJ2-1	TRBV7-9	-	-
CASRVDRDSNQPQHF	TGTGCCAGTAGAGTGGACAGAGATAGCAATCAGCCCCAGCATTTT	TRBJ1-5	TRBV19	-	-
CAISEGVLLMNTEAFF	TGTGCCATCAGTGAGGGGGTCCTTCTCATGAACACTGAAGCTTTCTTT	TRBJ1-1	TRBV10-3	-	-
CASSSTSGRLREQFF	TGTGCCAGCAGCTCTACTAGCGGGAGGCTCCGGGAGCAGTTCTTC	TRBJ2-1	TRBV28	-	TRBD2
CASSLGGWGGSGNQPQHF	TGTGCCAGCAGCTTAGGTGGGTGGGGGGGATCGGGCAATCAGCCCCAGCATTTT	TRBJ1-5	TRBV7-9	-	-
CASSLGGYRVVNTEAFF	TGTGCCAGCAGCTTAGGGGGTTACAGGGTAGTGAACACTGAAGCTTTCTTT	TRBJ1-1	TRBV11-3	-	-
CASSLEGGSYNEQFF	TGTGCCAGCAGCTTAGAAGGGGGATCCTACAATGAGCAGTTCTTC	TRBJ2-1	TRBV11-2	once	-